One and the same sample provided the 21 T cell receptor beta chains below, sequenced in a study of cytomegalovirus exposure and HLA in healthy donors. A multiplex PCR was run with 60 Vbeta primers and 13 Jbeta primers. Assay: immunoSEQ multiplex PCR; the TCRdb copy retains only in-frame clones and omits some. The sample data list 220,000 or so clones. Sequencing was performed on PBMCs. Receptor source: a girl aged 2 to 10 in good health and CMV-seropositive.

The rearrangement links TRBV4-1 to TRBJ2-7, with D maybe TRBD2 (5 bases). This CDR3 is built from 13 residues. Per germline, CDR1 MGHRA and CDR2 YSYEKL. V gave up 3 bases and J gave up 2 bases, with 8 bases separating them. The CDR3 reads CASSHPGTYEQYF. In DNA form, the CDR3 reads TGCGCCAGCAGCCATCCGGGGACCTACGAGCAGTACTTC.

The gene calls are TRBV4-1 and TRBJ2-5; 7 bases line up with TRBD1. The J call may not be correct, given that the DNA end is closer to TRBJ2-7. The CDR3 is 14 residues long. Germline V CDR1 and CDR2: MGHRA, YSYEKL. CDR3 in DNA: TGCGCCAGCAGCTTAGAACAGGGGAACTACGAGCAGTACTTC. This encodes CASSLEQGNYEQYF.

The chain links TRBV9 to TRBJ2-3, with 8 bases fitting TRBD1. V gave up 0 bases and J gave up 1 base; unmatched junction bases: 1. The CDR3 is 15 amino acids. The germline CDR1 and CDR2 sequences are SGDLS and YYNGEE. CDR3 in amino acids: CASSVEDRGTDTQYF. CDR3 bases: TGTGCCAGCAGCGTAGAGGACAGGGGCACAGATACGCAGTATTTT.

As regards this clone: At one end the junction does not follow the germline gene, possibly because of a read error. The sample has other DNA sequences that encode this CDR3 too. The CDR3 DNA reads TGCGCCAGCAGCTTAATTCGGAATGAGCAGTTCTTC. This codes for CASSLIRNEQFF. The V and J genes are TRBV7-3 and TRBJ2-1; D call uncertain. The CDR3 extends over 12 amino acids. Germline CDR1 and CDR2: SGHTA and FQGTGA.

V usage is TRBV28 and J usage is TRBJ2-5; possible D gene TRBD2, 7 bases. V dropped 2 bases and J dropped 4 bases, with 8 bases sitting between them. The CDR3 contains 13 residues. Germline values: CDR1 MDHEN, CDR2 SYDVKM. CDR3 residues: CASSLGGAETQYF. As DNA, the CDR3 is TGTGCCAGCAGTTTAGGGGGGGCAGAGACCCAGTACTTC.

This chain uses TRBV9 with TRBJ2-5, with 9 bases that match TRBD1. The junction had 7 bases not matched to a gene; V was cut back by 0 bases and J by 4 bases. Germline V gene lookup returns CDR1 SGDLS and CDR2 YYNGEE. This CDR3 comprises 16 residues. CDR3 sequence (DNA): TGTGCCAGCAGCGTAGCTGGGACAGGGCATGGAGAGACCCAGTACTTC. Its protein product is CASSVAGTGHGETQYF.

The rearrangement joins TRBV7-2 to TRBJ2-1; 10 bases line up with TRBD2. CDR1 is SGHTA and CDR2 is FQGNSA in the germline V gene. V lost 3 bases and J lost 3; bases outside the gene matches: 2. This CDR3 has 15 amino acids. CDR3 in amino acids: CASSFRTSGYNEQFF. CDR3 coding DNA: TGTGCCAGCAGCTTCAGGACTAGCGGCTACAATGAGCAGTTCTTC.

V usage is TRBV5-1 and J usage is TRBJ2-1; D unresolved. The CDR3 is 14 amino acids. Germline lookup yields CDR1 SGHRS and CDR2 YFSETQ. V lost 6 bases to trimming and J lost 7 bases, with 17 bases between them. The chain's CDR3 is CASTETGTKNEQFF. For the CDR3, the DNA is TGCGCCAGCACGGAGACTGGCACTAAGAATGAGCAGTTCTTC. Filled out from reference TRBV5-1 and TRBJ2-1, the complete variable domain reads KAGVTQTPRYLIKTRGQQVTLSCSPISGHRSVSWYQQTPGQGLQFLFEYFSETQRNKGNFPGRFSGRQFSNSRSEMNVSTLELGDSALYLCASTETGTKNEQFFGPGTRLTVL.

The rearrangement uses TRBV29-1 and TRBJ1-4; D ambiguous. Germline-derived CDR1 and CDR2 are SQVTM and ANQGSEA. Trimming took off 4 bases at V and 0 bases at J, with 6 bases between the two ends. The CDR3 has 13 residues. The CDR3 region has the DNA TGCAGCGTTGTATATGCAACTAATGAAAAACTGTTTTTT. Its protein is CSVVYATNEKLFF.

The chain employs TRBV14 and TRBJ2-2; 7 bases fit TRBD1. Trimming took 1 base from V and 2 from J; bases not matched to a gene: 4. The CDR3 spans 16 residues. Germline assignment: CDR1 SGHDN and CDR2 FVKESK. The DNA for the CDR3 is TGTGCCAGCAGCCAAGGGGGGACAGCCAACACCGGGGAGCTGTTTTTT. Protein: CASSQGGTANTGELFF.

This CDR3 is CASSPRGSTSNQPQHF. DNA for the CDR3: TGTGCCAGCTCACCACGGGGCAGTACGAGCAATCAGCCCCAGCATTTT. The rearrangement links TRBV18 to TRBJ1-5, with D tentatively TRBD1 (5 bases). This CDR3 comprises 16 residues. The V end was cut by 1 base, the J end by 1 base, with 11 bases between. Germline V gives CDR1 KGHSH, CDR2 LQKENI.

The chain employs TRBV11-2 and TRBJ2-7, with 7 bases fitting TRBD2. V shed 0 bases, J shed 2 bases, and the junction held 1 base outside the gene matches. CDR1 SGHAT and CDR2 FQNNGV come from the germline V gene. The CDR3 totals 14 residues. The chain's CDR3 is CASSLDGGAYEQYF. In nucleotides, the CDR3 is TGTGCCAGCAGCTTAGATGGGGGGGCCTACGAGCAGTACTTC.

The chain is built from TRBV5-8 and TRBJ2-3, with TRBD1 as a possible D gene (6 bases). V lost 1 base to trimming and J lost 6 bases, with 18 bases between them. Germline lookup yields CDR1 SGHTS and CDR2 YDEGEE. The CDR3 spans 16 residues. The CDR3 protein is CASSLFGQGSMDTQYF. Written as DNA, the CDR3 is TGTGCCAGCAGCTTGTTCGGTCAGGGGAGTATGGATACGCAGTATTTT.

The chain has TRBV11-2 and TRBJ2-7; D call uncertain. Looked up from germline, CDR1 is SGHAT and CDR2 is FQNNGV. The length of the CDR3 is 11 residues. V lost 5 bases, J lost 5 bases, and 7 bases lay in between. CDR3 in amino acids: CASSESDEQYF. CDR3 bases: TGTGCCAGCAGCGAATCAGACGAGCAGTACTTC.

The chain combines TRBV7-9 with TRBJ1-1, with unresolved D. Deletions cut 1 base from V and 0 bases from J, with 15 bases between. This CDR3 contains 17 residues. Germline V gene data show CDR1 as SEHNR and CDR2 as FQNEAQ (reference sequence). The DNA of the CDR3 is TGTGCCAGCAGCTTAGAAGCAGGCCCGCTACTGAACACTGAAGCTTTCTTT. This encodes CASSLEAGPLLNTEAFF.

CDR3 bases: TGTGCCAGCAGCGTAGTAAGCGGGAGGGCAGAGACCCAGTACTTC. Translated: CASSVVSGRAETQYF. The gene calls are TRBV9 and TRBJ2-5, with 10 bases matching TRBD2. The CDR3 is made up of 15 amino acids. V lost 0 bases to trimming and J lost 4 bases; unmatched junction nucleotides: 3. In germline, CDR1 is SGDLS, CDR2 YYNGEE.

The rearrangement uses TRBV28 and TRBJ1-1, with 7 nucleotides matching TRBD1. Germline V gene lookup returns CDR1 MDHEN and CDR2 SYDVKM. CDR3 length equals 15 residues. Trimming at V came to 2 bases and at J to 1 base, leaving 4 bases not matched to a gene. CDR3 region: CASSLQRTGNTEAFF. CDR3 nucleotide sequence: TGTGCCAGCAGTTTACAAAGGACAGGGAACACTGAAGCTTTCTTT. Looking up the rest from reference TRBV28 and TRBJ1-1 gives the full variable domain: DVKVTQSSRYLVKRTGEKVFLECVQDMDHENMFWYRQDPGLGLRLIYFSYDVKMKEKGDIPEGYSVSREKKERFSLILESASTNQTSMYLCASSLQRTGNTEAFFGQGTRLTVV.

This rearrangement joins TRBV28 to TRBJ2-5; D perhaps matches TRBD2 (6 bases). Germline lookup yields CDR1 MDHEN and CDR2 SYDVKM. The CDR3 length is 15 residues. V shed 5 bases and J shed 2 bases, with 15 bases lying between them. CDR3 sequence: CASSRRAGPQETQYF. CDR3 DNA sequence: TGTGCCAGCAGTCGGAGGGCCGGGCCTCAAGAGACCCAGTACTTC.

This chain uses TRBV20-1 with TRBJ1-1; 7 bases align to TRBD1. Looked up from germline, CDR1 is DFQATT and CDR2 is SNEGSKA (reference sequence). The CDR3 consists of 11 residues. V dropped 5 bases and J dropped 7; count of bases not matched to a gene: 4. CDR3 DNA: TGCAGTGCTGGGGGACAGTTTGAAGCTTTCTTT. Amino acid sequence: CSAGGQFEAFF.

This chain links TRBV11-2 with TRBJ2-5; D is ambiguous. From germline, CDR1 is SGHAT and CDR2 FQNNGV. The CDR3 contains 13 residues. V lost 5 bases to trimming and J lost 2 bases, with 9 bases between them. CDR3 amino acids: CASSPQAQETQYF. The CDR3 DNA follows: TGTGCCAGCAGCCCCCAAGCACAAGAGACCCAGTACTTC.

The rearrangement links TRBV19 to TRBJ1-5; weak D call: TRBD1 (5 bases). Trimming pared 3 bases from V and 2 bases from J, leaving 11 bases between. The germline gives CDR1 LNHDA, CDR2 SQIVND (reference sequence). The CDR3 contains 15 residues. This chain's CDR3 is CASSMEGTGNQPQHF. Written as DNA, the CDR3 is TGTGCCAGTAGTATGGAGGGGACGGGCAATCAGCCCCAGCATTTT.